The 25 T cell receptor beta chains listed next were all sequenced from one sample in a study of spatial heterogeneity in lung cancer. General study findings and limits: It was found that expanded intratumoral alpha and beta TCR counts tracked tumor mutation counts.

Using its own MiXCR run on the 5' RACE reads, TCRdb lists one record per CDR3 protein. Among about 10,000 distinct CDR3 sequences listed, about 6.5% were seen once. No antigen is known for these receptors. The time point was: sample taken at primary tumor resection. The material was lung tumor tissue, obtained at surgery. The receptor source for this set is a male donor with early-stage non-small cell lung cancer.

This clonotype was recorded at least ten times. This beta chain slipped into a library made for alpha chains as a stray read, so its size is not meaningful. CDR3 in DNA: TGTGCCAGCAGCTTAGTGCCTAGCGGGGAATACGAGCAGTACGTC. This translates into CASSLVPSGEYEQYV. This chain connects TRBV7-2 to TRBJ2-7, with 9 bases that match TRBD2. The CDR3 totals 15 residues. The J segment lost 4 bases and the V segment lost 1 base, leaving 5 bases of the junction unmatched. Looked up from germline, CDR1 is SGHTA and CDR2 is FQGNSA.

This clonotype was counted ten times or more. This beta chain is an off-target read within a library intended for alpha chains, so its frequency means little. This CDR3 is CASSKRITDTQYF. The CDR3 nucleotides read TGTGCCAGCAGCAAGCGGATCACAGATACGCAGTATTTT. The chain employs TRBV7-9 and TRBJ2-3, with D tentatively TRBD2 (5 bases). V shed 5 bases and J shed 2 bases, with 8 bases lying between them. CDR1 and CDR2 (germline): SEHNR, FQNEAQ (reference sequence). The CDR3 is 13 residues long.

As concerns this clonotype: With the library built for alpha chains, this beta chain is off target and its frequency is not meaningful. The J gene is TRBJ2-7, the V gene TRBV9, with a weak D call TRBD2 (6 bases). Trimming removed 1 base at V and 5 bases at J, with 13 bases between. The germline CDR1 and CDR2 sequences are SGDLS and YYNGEE. The CDR3 consists of 14 residues. The CDR3 protein is CASSVSGRMDEQYF. CDR3 bases: TGTGCCAGCAGCGTAAGCGGGCGGATGGACGAGCAGTACTTC.

This clonotype counts as medium-sized. As an off-target read in a library built for alpha chains, this beta chain has a frequency of little significance. V usage is TRBV20-1 and J usage is TRBJ1-1; 8 nucleotides line up with TRBD1. The length of the CDR3 is 16 residues. The germline gives CDR1 DFQATT, CDR2 SNEGSKA (reference sequence). V shed 3 bases and J 7 bases; nucleotides not matched to a gene: 16. CDR3 in DNA: TGCAGTGCTAGTATTCCCTTGACAGGGGCTCTCCGTGAAGCTTTCTTT. Translation: CSASIPLTGALREAFF.

The table lists this clonotype with many counts. This beta chain is a stray sequence in a library constructed for alpha chains; its clone size is not meaningful. The J gene is TRBJ2-3, the V gene TRBV9; D is uncertain. V lost 4 bases to trimming and J lost 5 bases, with 5 bases between them. Germline-derived CDR1 and CDR2 are SGDLS and YYNGEE. The CDR3 contains 11 residues. In nucleotides, the CDR3 is TGTGCCAGCAGCTCCGGAGATACGCAGTATTTT. Its protein is CASSSGDTQYF. The entire variable domain, with the rest obtained from reference TRBV9 and TRBJ2-3, is as follows: DSGVTQTPKHLITATGQRVTLRCSPRSGDLSVYWYQQSLDQGLQFLIQYYNGEERAKGNILERFSAQQFPDLHSELNLSSLELGDSALYFCASSSGDTQYFGPGTRLTVL.

This clonotype was counted at least ten times. Possible read error: a much larger clone is one base away. Found in a library prepared for alpha chains, this beta chain is an off-target read, and its abundance has little meaning. The chain links TRBV20-1 to TRBJ1-5; perhaps TRBD1 as D (6 bases). Trimming stripped 5 bases from V and 2 bases from J, with 19 bases between. CDR1 is DFQATT and CDR2 is SNEGSKA in the germline V gene (reference sequence). The CDR3 spans 16 residues. The CDR3 coding sequence is TGCAGTGCTCGACAGGCGGGGTTATCTGGCAATCAGCCCCAGCATTTT. Translation gives CSARQAGLSGNQPQHF.

The table lists this clonotype with many counts. This beta chain was picked up by a library intended for alpha chains and is off target, so its count carries little meaning. The chain carries TRBV27 and TRBJ1-2; D unresolved. The V and J ends lost 2 bases and 4 bases respectively, with 8 bases between them. This CDR3 is built from 13 residues. The germline V gene encodes CDR1 MNHEY and CDR2 SMNVEV (reference sequence). The CDR3 reads CASSLNAVYGYTF. The CDR3 nucleotides are TGTGCCAGCAGTTTAAACGCCGTCTATGGCTACACCTTC.

This clonotype was detected many times. Because the library targeted alpha chains, this beta chain is an off-target read whose size means little. This chain connects TRBV6-5 to TRBJ1-6, with D possibly matching TRBD1 (6 bases). The CDR3 extends over 14 amino acids. V was pared by 7 bases and J by 7 bases, with 14 bases between. CDR1 is MNHEY, CDR2 SVGAGI, per germline. The DNA for the CDR3 is TGTGCCAGCACTATGACAGGAGGGAATTCACCCCTCCACTTT. Residues: CASTMTGGNSPLHF.

This clonotype occurred many times. Being off target in a library aimed at alpha chains, this beta chain has a size of little meaning. J is TRBJ1-5 and V is TRBV28; D remains unclear. Germline V gene sequence: CDR1 MDHEN, CDR2 SYDVKM. This CDR3 has 13 amino acids. The V end was cut by 6 bases, the J end by 11 bases, with 17 bases between. CDR3 loop: CASRLGGGSAQHF. The DNA of the CDR3 is TGTGCCAGCAGGTTAGGAGGAGGTTCAGCCCAGCATTTT.

As for this clonotype: With the library built for alpha chains, this beta chain is off target and its frequency is not meaningful. This chain uses TRBV19 with TRBJ2-5; maybe TRBD2 (6 bases). Germline V gene data show CDR1 as LNHDA and CDR2 as SQIVND (reference sequence). The CDR3 runs 14 residues. The V and J ends lost 7 bases and 5 bases respectively, with 17 bases between them. The CDR3: CASTPGQEGETQYF. CDR3 DNA: TGTGCCAGTACGCCTGGCCAGGAGGGGGAGACCCAGTACTTC.

In its sample, this clonotype was seen many times. This beta chain slipped into a library made for alpha chains as a stray read, so its size is not meaningful. The chain recombines TRBV3-1 with TRBJ1-5; D is unclear. The V end lost 1 base, the J end lost 7 bases, and 5 bases lay between the germline ends. Germline CDR1 is LGHDT and CDR2 is YNNKEL (reference sequence). The CDR3 runs 12 residues. This chain's CDR3 is CASSQGEQPQHF. The CDR3 region has the DNA TGTGCCAGCAGCCAAGGGGAACAGCCCCAGCATTTT.

On this clonotype: The library was prepared for alpha chains; this beta chain is a stray read, so its frequency means little. The V call is TRBV11-1, the J call TRBJ2-4; 11 bases are shared with TRBD2. Per the germline V gene, CDR1 is SGHAT and CDR2 is FQDESV (reference sequence). Unmatched junction bases numbered 9, after V lost 5 bases and J lost 3 bases. The CDR3 runs to 17 residues. The CDR3 sequence: CASSPMGTSGYKNIQYF. The CDR3, as DNA: TGTGCCAGCAGCCCAATGGGGACTAGCGGATACAAAAACATTCAGTACTTC.

This clonotype has at least ten counts. Since it is a stray read in a library aimed at alpha chains, this beta chain has a size that is not meaningful. The chain links TRBV6-5 to TRBJ1-5; D remains ambiguous. V was pared by 6 bases and J by 2 bases, with 23 bases between. Germline loops: CDR1 MNHEY, CDR2 SVGAGI. The CDR3 length is 18 residues. The CDR3 protein is CASSPLISPGGGNQPQHF. Written as DNA, the CDR3 is TGTGCCAGCAGCCCCCTAATAAGCCCCGGAGGTGGCAATCAGCCCCAGCATTTT.

This clonotype has ten or more counts. This beta chain is an off-target read within a library intended for alpha chains, so its frequency means little. The chain couples TRBV2 to TRBJ1-1, with 7 bases matching TRBD1. J was trimmed by 3 bases and V by 6 bases; bases with no gene match: 4. This CDR3 region has 13 residues. Germline assignment: CDR1 SNHLY and CDR2 FYNNEI. The CDR3 reads CASRADRDTEAFF. As DNA, the CDR3 is TGTGCCAGCAGAGCCGACAGGGACACTGAAGCTTTCTTT.

This clonotype was counted ten times or more. The library was built for alpha chains, so this beta chain is an off-target read and its size means little. This sequence joins TRBV20-1 and TRBJ1-3; no firm D call. In germline, CDR1 is DFQATT, CDR2 SNEGSKA (reference sequence). The CDR3 is 16 residues long. Trimming shortened V by 3 bases and J by 3 bases, and 18 bases separated the two germline ends. CDR3 in DNA: TGCAGTGCTAGTCCAGATTCAAAACGCTTTGGAAACACCATATATTTT. Its translation: CSASPDSKRFGNTIYF.

This clonotype was observed at least ten times. Found in a library prepared for alpha chains, this beta chain is an off-target read, and its abundance has little meaning. The chain joins TRBV20-1 to TRBJ2-4, with D perhaps TRBD2 (5 bases). CDR1 DFQATT and CDR2 SNEGSKA come from the germline V gene (reference sequence). The ends were cut back, 3 bases at V and 3 bases at J, with 21 bases in the middle. The CDR3 is 17 residues long. CDR3 in DNA: TGCAGTGCTAGCTGGGGAATCGGCTGGGGAGACAAAAACATTCAGTACTTC. Its protein is CSASWGIGWGDKNIQYF.

For this clonotype: This beta chain appears as a stray read in a library generated for alpha chains; its size is not informative. This chain uses TRBV30 with TRBJ1-6, with D unclear. CDR1 GTSNPN and CDR2 SVGIG come from the germline V gene (reference sequence). The CDR3 contains 13 residues. Trimming shortened V by 3 bases and J by 5 bases, and 8 bases separated the two germline ends. This CDR3 is CAWSETDNSPLHF. The CDR3, as DNA: TGTGCCTGGAGCGAAACAGATAATTCACCCCTCCACTTT.

This clonotype came up many times. A library prepared for alpha chains yielded this beta chain as an off-target read; its size is of little meaning. This sequence joins TRBV20-1 and TRBJ2-1; TRBD2 agrees at 9 bases. This CDR3 has 14 residues. Germline CDR1 DFQATT, CDR2 SNEGSKA (reference sequence). Trimming removed 3 bases from V and 9 bases from J; junction bases left unmatched: 9. Written as DNA, the CDR3 is TGCAGTGCTAGTCGAGCGGGAGGTACCCGTGAGCAGTTCTTC. Its protein product is CSASRAGGTREQFF.

There are many counts of this clonotype. This beta chain slipped into a library made for alpha chains as a stray read, so its size is not meaningful. The chain carries TRBV30 and TRBJ2-3, with D maybe TRBD2 (6 bases). V shed 0 bases and J shed 1 base, with 17 bases lying between them. The CDR3 runs to 17 residues. CDR1 is GTSNPN and CDR2 is SVGIG in the germline V gene (reference sequence). Here the CDR3 DNA reads TGTGCCTGGAGTGTAGAGTGGGCGGGGCCTCGCACAGATACGCAGTATTTT. It is translated as CAWSVEWAGPRTDTQYF.

This clonotype counts as medium-sized (0.01 to 0.1%). Because this beta chain is a stray read in a library intended to capture alpha chains, its abundance should not be given much weight. V is TRBV28 and J is TRBJ2-7; a possible D gene is TRBD1 (6 bases). The CDR3 runs 15 residues. Germline CDR1 and CDR2: MDHEN and SYDVKM. V dropped 2 bases and J dropped 0 bases, with 11 bases sitting between them. The CDR3 nucleotides are TGTGCCAGCAGTTTAAGGGGGTGGAGCTCCTACGAGCAGTACTTC. Translated: CASSLRGWSSYEQYF.

This clonotype has ten or more counts. In a library made to pick up alpha chains, this beta chain is a stray read with a size that means little. This chain uses TRBV12-3 or TRBV12-4 with TRBJ1-2; maybe TRBD1 (5 bases). Trimming took 7 bases from V and 2 from J, leaving 14 bases between them. This CDR3 comprises 14 residues. The CDR3 protein is CASTERDGNYGYTF. CDR3 coding DNA: TGTGCCAGCACCGAACGGGACGGGAACTATGGCTACACCTTC.

This clonotype has at least ten counts. This beta chain is an unintended read in a library built for alpha chains; its size means little. The rearrangement joins TRBV24-1 to TRBJ2-5; tentatively, D is TRBD1 (7 bases). CDR1 and CDR2 from the germline V gene are KGHDR and SFDVKD. Trimming cost V 4 bases and J 5 bases, with 10 bases left between them. This CDR3 spans 13 amino acids. The CDR3 DNA reads as TGTGCCACCAGTGAACAGGGGAGGGAGACCCAGTACTTC. This codes for CATSEQGRETQYF.

In its sample, this clonotype was seen many times. This beta chain came through as a stray read in a library set up for alpha chains, and its size says little. The chain joins TRBV12-3 or TRBV12-4 to TRBJ2-1, with 11 bases aligning to TRBD2. The length of the CDR3 is 15 residues. Losses at the gene ends were 6 bases for V and 8 bases for J; bases not matched to a gene: 9. The DNA of the CDR3 is TGTGCCAGCAGCCAGACTAGCGGGGTAAAGGATGAGCAGTTCTTC. Translation gives CASSQTSGVKDEQFF.

Sample share makes this clonotype medium-sized. This beta chain was picked up by a library intended for alpha chains and is off target, so its count carries little meaning. This chain joins TRBV7-2 and TRBJ1-6; 8 positions match TRBD1. Losses at the gene ends were 2 bases for V and 9 bases for J; bases not matched to a gene: 9. CDR3 size: 16 residues. In germline, CDR1 is SGHTA, CDR2 FQGNSA. The CDR3 region has the DNA TGTGCCAGCAGCTTAACTGGACAGGGTCCGATTTCACCCCTCCACTTT. It translates to CASSLTGQGPISPLHF.

This clonotype was detected ten times or more. This beta chain came through as a stray read in a library set up for alpha chains, and its size says little. This chain links TRBV6-5 with TRBJ2-3; D perhaps matches TRBD1 (5 bases). There are 14 residues in the CDR3. V gave up 0 bases and J gave up 4 bases, with 8 bases separating them. The V gene's germline CDR1 is MNHEY and CDR2 SVGAGI. The chain's CDR3 is CASSYSAGPDTQYF. CDR3 bases: TGTGCCAGCAGTTACTCGGCAGGGCCAGATACGCAGTATTTT.